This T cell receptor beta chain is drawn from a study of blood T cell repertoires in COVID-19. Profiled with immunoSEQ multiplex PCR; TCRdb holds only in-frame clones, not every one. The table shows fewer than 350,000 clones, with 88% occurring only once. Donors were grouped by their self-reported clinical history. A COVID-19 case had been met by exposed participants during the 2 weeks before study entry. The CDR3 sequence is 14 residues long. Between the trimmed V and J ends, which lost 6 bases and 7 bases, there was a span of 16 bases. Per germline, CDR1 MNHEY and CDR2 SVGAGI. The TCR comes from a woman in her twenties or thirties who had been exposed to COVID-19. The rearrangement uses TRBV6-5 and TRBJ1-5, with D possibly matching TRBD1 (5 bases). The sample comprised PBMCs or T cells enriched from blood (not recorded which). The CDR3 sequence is CASSPRGGLQPQHF. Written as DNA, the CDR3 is TGTGCCAGCAGCCCCCGGGGGGGGTTACAGCCCCAGCATTTT.